This T cell receptor (beta chain) is from a study of T cell clusters in autoimmune cytopenias. Background on the study: TRB sequencing had a median around 52,000 reads and 2,350 distinct clonotypes per sample. The study's findings and limits: Compared with active autoimmune hepatitis patients, healthy donors showed roughly 3-fold more exclusive TRB clusters. TRB repertoire shifts in secondary cytopenia and chronic lymphocytic leukemia mostly reflected lymphoma, not autoimmunity. The cluster-lack signature was not seen for secondary cytopenia versus chronic lymphocytic leukemia.

The CDR3 contains 16 residues. Germline CDR1 SGHNT, CDR2 YYREEE (reference sequence). Each sample's input was roughly 250 ng genomic DNA, some 38,000 genome equivalents. This clonotype shows up as medium-sized by frequency. No antigen is known for it. TRB rearrangements were amplified by touch-down multiplex PCR with mixed TRB-A/B primers. TCRdb reprocessed the multiplex PCR reads and stores each CDR3 protein as one record, lacking DNA. Its clone listing holds fewer than 3,000 distinct CDR3 sequences. Sequenced: peripheral blood. This TCR came from a human donor with an autoimmune cytopenia or autoimmune hepatitis (not recorded which). The rearrangement links TRBV5-4 to TRBJ2-1; TCRdb's D call of TRBD2 is untestable without DNA. CDR3 protein: CASSLFSSGSTVEQFF.